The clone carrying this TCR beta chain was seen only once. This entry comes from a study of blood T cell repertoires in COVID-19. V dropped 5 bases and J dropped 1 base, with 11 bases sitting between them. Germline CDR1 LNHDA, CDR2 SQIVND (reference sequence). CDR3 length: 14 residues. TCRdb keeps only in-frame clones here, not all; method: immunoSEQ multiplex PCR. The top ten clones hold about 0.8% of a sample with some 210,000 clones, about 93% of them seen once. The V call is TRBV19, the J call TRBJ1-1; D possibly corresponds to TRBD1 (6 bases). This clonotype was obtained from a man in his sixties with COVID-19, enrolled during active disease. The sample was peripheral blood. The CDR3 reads CASSRDMRNTEAFF. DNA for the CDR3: TGTGCCAGTAGTCGGGACATGCGGAACACTGAAGCTTTCTTT.